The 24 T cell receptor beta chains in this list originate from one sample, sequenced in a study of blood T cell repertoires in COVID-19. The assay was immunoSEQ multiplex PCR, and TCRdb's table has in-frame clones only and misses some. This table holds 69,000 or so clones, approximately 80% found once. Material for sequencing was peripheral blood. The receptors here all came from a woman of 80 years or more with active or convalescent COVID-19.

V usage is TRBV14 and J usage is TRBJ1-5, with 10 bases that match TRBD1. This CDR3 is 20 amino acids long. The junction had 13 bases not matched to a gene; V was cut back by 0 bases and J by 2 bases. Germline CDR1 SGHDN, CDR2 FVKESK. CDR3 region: CASSQDPSPRQGACNQPQHF. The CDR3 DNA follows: TGTGCCAGCAGCCAAGACCCCTCCCCGCGACAGGGGGCCTGCAATCAGCCCCAGCATTTT.

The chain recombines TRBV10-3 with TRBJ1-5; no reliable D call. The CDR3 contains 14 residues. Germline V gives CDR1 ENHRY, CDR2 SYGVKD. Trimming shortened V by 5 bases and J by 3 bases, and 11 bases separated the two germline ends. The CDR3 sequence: CAISLFGDNQPQHF. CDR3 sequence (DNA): TGTGCCATCAGTTTGTTTGGAGACAATCAGCCCCAGCATTTT.

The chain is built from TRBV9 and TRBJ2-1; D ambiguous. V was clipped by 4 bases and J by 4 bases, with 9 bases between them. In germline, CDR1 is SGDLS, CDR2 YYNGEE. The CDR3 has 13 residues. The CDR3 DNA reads TGTGCCAGCAGCCCCCTTATTTACAATGAGCAGTTCTTC. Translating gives CASSPLIYNEQFF.

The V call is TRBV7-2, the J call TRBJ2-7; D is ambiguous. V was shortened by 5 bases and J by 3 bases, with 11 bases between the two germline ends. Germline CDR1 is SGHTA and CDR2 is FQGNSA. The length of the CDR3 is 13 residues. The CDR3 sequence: CASSTSSGYEQYF. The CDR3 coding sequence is TGTGCCAGCAGCACTTCTAGTGGCTACGAGCAGTACTTC.

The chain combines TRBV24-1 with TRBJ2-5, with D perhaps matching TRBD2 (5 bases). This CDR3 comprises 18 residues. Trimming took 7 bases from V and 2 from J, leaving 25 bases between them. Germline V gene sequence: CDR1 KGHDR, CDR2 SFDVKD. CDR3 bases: TGTGCCACCAGACCGAGCCTTCGAGCGGACCCGTGGCAAGAGACCCAGTACTTC. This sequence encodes CATRPSLRADPWQETQYF.

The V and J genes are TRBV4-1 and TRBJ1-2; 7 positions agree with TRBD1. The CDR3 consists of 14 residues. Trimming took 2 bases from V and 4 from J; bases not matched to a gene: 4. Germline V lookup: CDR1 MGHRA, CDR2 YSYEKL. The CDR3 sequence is CASSQNRGVYGYTF. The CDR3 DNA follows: TGCGCCAGCAGCCAAAACAGGGGAGTCTATGGCTACACCTTC.

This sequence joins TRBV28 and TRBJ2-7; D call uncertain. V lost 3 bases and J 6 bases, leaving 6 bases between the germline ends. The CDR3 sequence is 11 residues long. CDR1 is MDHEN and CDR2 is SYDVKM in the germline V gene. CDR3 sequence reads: CASSFLREQYF. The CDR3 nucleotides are TGTGCCAGCAGTTTTCTTCGCGAGCAGTACTTC. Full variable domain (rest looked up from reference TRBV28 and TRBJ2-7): DVKVTQSSRYLVKRTGEKVFLECVQDMDHENMFWYRQDPGLGLRLIYFSYDVKMKEKGDIPEGYSVSREKKERFSLILESASTNQTSMYLCASSFLREQYFGPGTRLTVT.

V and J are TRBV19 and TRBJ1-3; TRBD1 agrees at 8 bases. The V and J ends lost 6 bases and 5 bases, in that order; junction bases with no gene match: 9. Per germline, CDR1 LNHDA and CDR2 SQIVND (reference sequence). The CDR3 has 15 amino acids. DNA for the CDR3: TGTGCCAGTAGGGGGACAGGCGGGGATCGAAACACCATATATTTT. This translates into CASRGTGGDRNTIYF.

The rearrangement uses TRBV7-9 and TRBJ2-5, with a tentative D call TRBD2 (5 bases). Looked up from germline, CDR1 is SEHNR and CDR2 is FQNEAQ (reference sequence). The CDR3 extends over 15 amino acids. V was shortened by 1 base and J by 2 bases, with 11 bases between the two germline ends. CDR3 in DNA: TGTGCCAGCAGCTTAGGAGGGATCGGGCAAGAGACCCAGTACTTC. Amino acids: CASSLGGIGQETQYF.

The CDR3 loop is CASSQTGTYGYTF. The CDR3 nucleotides are TGTGCCAGCAGTCAAACAGGGACCTATGGCTACACCTTC. The chain couples TRBV28 to TRBJ1-2; tentative D call: TRBD1 (6 bases). CDR1 is MDHEN, CDR2 SYDVKM, per germline. Deletions cut 5 bases from V and 4 bases from J, with 11 bases between. This CDR3 region has 13 residues.

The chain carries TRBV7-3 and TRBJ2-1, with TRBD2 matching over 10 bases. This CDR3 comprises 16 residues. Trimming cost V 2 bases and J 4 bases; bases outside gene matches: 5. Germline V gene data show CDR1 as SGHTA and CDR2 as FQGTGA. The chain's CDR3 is CASSLELAGLYNEQFF. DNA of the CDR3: TGTGCCAGCAGCTTAGAACTAGCGGGACTTTACAATGAGCAGTTCTTC. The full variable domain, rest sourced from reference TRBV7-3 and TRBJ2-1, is GAGVSQTPSNKVTEKGKYVELRCDPISGHTALYWYRQSLGQGPEFLIYFQGTGAADDSGLPNDRFFAVRPEGSVSTLKIQRTERGDSAVYLCASSLELAGLYNEQFFGPGTRLTVL.

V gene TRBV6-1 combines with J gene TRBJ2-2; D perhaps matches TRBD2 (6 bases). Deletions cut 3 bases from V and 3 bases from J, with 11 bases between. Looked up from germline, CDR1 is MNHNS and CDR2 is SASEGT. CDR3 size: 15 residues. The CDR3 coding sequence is TGTGCCAGCAGTGACCGCGGGACCTACACCGGGGAGCTGTTTTTT. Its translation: CASSDRGTYTGELFF.

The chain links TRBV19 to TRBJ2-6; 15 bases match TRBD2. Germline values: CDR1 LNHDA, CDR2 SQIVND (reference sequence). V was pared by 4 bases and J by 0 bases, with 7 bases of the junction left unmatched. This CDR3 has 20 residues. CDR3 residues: CASSTGTSGGLSSGANVLTF. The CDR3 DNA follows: TGTGCCAGTAGTACCGGGACTAGCGGGGGGCTTTCCTCTGGGGCCAACGTCCTGACTTTC.

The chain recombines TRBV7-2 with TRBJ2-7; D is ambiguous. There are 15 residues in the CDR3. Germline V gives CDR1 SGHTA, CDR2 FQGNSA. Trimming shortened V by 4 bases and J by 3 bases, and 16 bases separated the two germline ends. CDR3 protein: CASSSNSDGVYEQYF. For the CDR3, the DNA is TGTGCCAGCAGCTCAAACTCCGACGGAGTCTACGAGCAGTACTTC.

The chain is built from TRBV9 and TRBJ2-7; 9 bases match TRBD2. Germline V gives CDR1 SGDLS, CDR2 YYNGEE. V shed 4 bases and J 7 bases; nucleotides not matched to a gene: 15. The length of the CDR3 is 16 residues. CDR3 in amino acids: CASSSGLALGDSEQYF. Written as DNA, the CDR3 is TGTGCCAGCAGCTCTGGACTAGCGCTGGGGGATTCAGAGCAGTACTTC.

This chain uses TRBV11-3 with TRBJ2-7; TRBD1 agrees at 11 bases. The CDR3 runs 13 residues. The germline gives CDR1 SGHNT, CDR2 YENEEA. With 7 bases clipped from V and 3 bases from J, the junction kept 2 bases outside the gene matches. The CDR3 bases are TGTGCCAGCAAGGACAGGGGGCACTACGAGCAGTACTTC. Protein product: CASKDRGHYEQYF.

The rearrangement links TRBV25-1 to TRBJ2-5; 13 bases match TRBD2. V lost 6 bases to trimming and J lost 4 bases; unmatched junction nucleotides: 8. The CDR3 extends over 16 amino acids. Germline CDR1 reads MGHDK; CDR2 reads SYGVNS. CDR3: CASSDLGLAGSETQYF. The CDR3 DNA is TGTGCCAGCAGCGATCTGGGACTAGCGGGATCAGAGACCCAGTACTTC.

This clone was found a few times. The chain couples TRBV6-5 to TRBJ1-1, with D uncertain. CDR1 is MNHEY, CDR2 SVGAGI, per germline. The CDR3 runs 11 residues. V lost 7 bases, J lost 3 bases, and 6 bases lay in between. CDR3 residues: CASIPDTEAFF. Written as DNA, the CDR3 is TGTGCCAGCATCCCGGACACTGAAGCTTTCTTT.

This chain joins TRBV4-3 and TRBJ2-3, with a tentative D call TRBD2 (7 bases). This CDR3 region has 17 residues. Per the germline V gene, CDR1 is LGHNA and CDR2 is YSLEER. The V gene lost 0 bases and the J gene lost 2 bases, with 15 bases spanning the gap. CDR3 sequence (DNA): TGCGCCAGCAGCCAAGAGAGGGAAGCGGGACACACAGATACGCAGTATTTT. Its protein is CASSQEREAGHTDTQYF.

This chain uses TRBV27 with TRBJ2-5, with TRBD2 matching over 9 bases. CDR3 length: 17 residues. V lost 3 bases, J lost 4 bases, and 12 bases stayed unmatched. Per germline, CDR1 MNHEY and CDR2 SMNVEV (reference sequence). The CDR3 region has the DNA TGTGCCAGCAGTTTCCTCAGGGGCGGGGGGGCCGGAGAGACCCAGTACTTC. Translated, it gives CASSFLRGGGAGETQYF.

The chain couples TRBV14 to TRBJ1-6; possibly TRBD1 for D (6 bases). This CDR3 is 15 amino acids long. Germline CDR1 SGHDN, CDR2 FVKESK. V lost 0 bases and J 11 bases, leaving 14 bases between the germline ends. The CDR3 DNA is TGTGCCAGCAGCCAAGATTGGGGGCGGAGTGCACCCCTCCACTTT. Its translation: CASSQDWGRSAPLHF.

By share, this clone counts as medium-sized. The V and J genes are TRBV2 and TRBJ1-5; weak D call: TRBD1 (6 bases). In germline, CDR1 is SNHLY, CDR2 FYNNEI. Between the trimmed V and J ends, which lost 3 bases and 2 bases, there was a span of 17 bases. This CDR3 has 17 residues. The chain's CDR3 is CASSDVGVAGGNQPQHF. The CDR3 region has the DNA TGTGCCAGCAGTGATGTGGGGGTGGCAGGGGGCAATCAGCCCCAGCATTTT.

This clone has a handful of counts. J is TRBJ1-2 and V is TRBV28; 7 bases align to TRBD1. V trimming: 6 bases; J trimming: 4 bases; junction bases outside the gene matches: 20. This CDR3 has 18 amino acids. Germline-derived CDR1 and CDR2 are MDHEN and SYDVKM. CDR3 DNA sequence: TGTGCCAGCAGAACAGGGGCCCCGCTGGTGACAAAAAGCTATGGCTACACCTTC. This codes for CASRTGAPLVTKSYGYTF.

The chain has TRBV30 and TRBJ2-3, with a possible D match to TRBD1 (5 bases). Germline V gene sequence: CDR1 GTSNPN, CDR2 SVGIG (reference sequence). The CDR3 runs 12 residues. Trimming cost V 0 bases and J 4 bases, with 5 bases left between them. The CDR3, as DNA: TGTGCCTGGAGTGTACAGGCAGATACGCAGTATTTT. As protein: CAWSVQADTQYF.